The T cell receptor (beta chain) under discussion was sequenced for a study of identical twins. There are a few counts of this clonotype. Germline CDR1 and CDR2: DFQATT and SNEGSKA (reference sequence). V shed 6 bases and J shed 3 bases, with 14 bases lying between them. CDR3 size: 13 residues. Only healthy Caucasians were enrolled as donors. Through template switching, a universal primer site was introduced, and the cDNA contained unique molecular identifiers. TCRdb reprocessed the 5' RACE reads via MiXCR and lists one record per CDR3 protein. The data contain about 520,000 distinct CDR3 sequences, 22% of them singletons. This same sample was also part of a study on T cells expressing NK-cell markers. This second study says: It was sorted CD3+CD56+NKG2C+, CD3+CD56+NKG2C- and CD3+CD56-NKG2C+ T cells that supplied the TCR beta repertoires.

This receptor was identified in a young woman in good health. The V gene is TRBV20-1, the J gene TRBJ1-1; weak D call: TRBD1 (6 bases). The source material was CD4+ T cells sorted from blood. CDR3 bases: TGCAGTGCCTCTCGGGGGCGTGACACTGAAGCTTTCTTT. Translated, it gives CSASRGRDTEAFF.